This section outlines one T cell receptor (beta chain) sequence together with its context. Produced via immunoSEQ multiplex PCR; TCRdb's table is partial and in-frame only. This sample has about 180,000 clones; around 84% occur once, and the top ten carry around 5%. CDR1 and CDR2 (germline): SGHAT, FQDESV (reference sequence). The length of the CDR3 is 14 residues. V shed 6 bases and J shed 0 bases, with 9 bases lying between them. This sample stems from a study of blood T cell repertoires in COVID-19. The overall study: T cells, B-cell-depleted T cells, or PBMCs provided the cDNA or gDNA that served as material.

The TCR was taken from a woman aged 45-60 years with COVID-19, enrolled during active disease. The sequencing sample was made of peripheral blood. The chain uses TRBV11-1 and TRBJ1-3; a weak D match, TRBD1 (5 bases). CDR3 nucleotides: TGTGCCAGCAGTCGACAGACCTCTGGAAACACCATATATTTT. Translated, it gives CASSRQTSGNTIYF.